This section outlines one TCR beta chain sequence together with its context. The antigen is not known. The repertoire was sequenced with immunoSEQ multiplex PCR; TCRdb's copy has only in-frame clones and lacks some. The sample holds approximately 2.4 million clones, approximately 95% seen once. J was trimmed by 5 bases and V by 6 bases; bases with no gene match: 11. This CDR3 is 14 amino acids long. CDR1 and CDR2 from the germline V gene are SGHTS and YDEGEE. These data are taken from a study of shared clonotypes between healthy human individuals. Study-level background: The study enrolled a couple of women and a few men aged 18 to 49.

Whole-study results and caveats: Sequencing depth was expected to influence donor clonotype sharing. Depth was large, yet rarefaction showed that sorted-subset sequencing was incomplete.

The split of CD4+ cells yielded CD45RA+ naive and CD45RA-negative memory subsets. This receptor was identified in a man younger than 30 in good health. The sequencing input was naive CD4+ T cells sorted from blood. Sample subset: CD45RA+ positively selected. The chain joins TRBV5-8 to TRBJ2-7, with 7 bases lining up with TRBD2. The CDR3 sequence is CASTRREKVNEQYF. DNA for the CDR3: TGTGCCAGCACGCGGCGGGAGAAAGTCAACGAGCAGTACTTC.